This T cell receptor beta chain was recorded in a study of T cell changes during pregnancy in multiple sclerosis (dated by TCRdb to between 2018 and 2021). In terms of the full investigation: The study examined how the T cell repertoire changed over the course of pregnancy in women with multiple sclerosis.

Library creation used the immunoSEQ multiplex PCR assay. Entries here come from immuneACCESS through TCRdb and include only in-frame sequences with V and J called. Some clones fail to appear in such tables; in the studies checked, an unresolved V gene covers under half of the shortfall, and the cause of the remainder is unknown. In this sample the table shows some 70,000 clones, roughly 92% of which occur a single time. The ten largest make up about 4% of the sample. As encoded in the germline V gene (reference sequence), CDR1 is SEHNR while CDR2 is FQNEAQ. The CDR3, cysteine through phenylalanine, is 13 amino acids long. Kept here is only the CDR3 DNA, which spans 39 bases and is read in frame from base 1. The V and J ends are trimmed by 6 bases and 7 bases, leaving 13 bases between them. Concerning this clone: The antigen it binds to is not known. There are no base qualities to consult, and no much larger clone falls within one base.

This receptor chain uses TRBV7-9 and TRBJ1-5; matching of 6 bases hints at TRBD1 as the D gene. The receptor comes from a female donor in good health, enrolled as a control in a pregnancy study. The material sequenced was peripheral blood, taken after pregnancy. The base sequence is TGTGCCAGCAGTTACTACAGGGACCAGCCCCAGCATTTT. The resulting protein is CASSYYRDQPQHF.